This note documents a single T cell receptor beta chain sequence. As yet, its antigen is unknown. The source of the sample is a study of identical twins. Overall study results and limits: Insertions were reduced in abundant cord blood beta clonotypes but not in memory repertoires. One should note that invariant MAIT and iNKT cells could partly confound zero-insertion analyses. Less excess twin sharing appeared in beta out-of-frame sequences.

TCRdb fed the 5' RACE reads into MiXCR, producing one record per CDR3 protein. The sample lists under 900,000 distinct CDR3 sequences, 9% to 15% occurring once. These data also formed part of another study, on yellow fever vaccine responses in identical twins. That publication notes: Vaccine-induced T cell responses in twins were reportedly observed to appear partly convergent, partly personalized.

The sample taken for sequencing was PBMCs. The TCR was taken from a woman aged 18 to 35 in good health.

Here the CDR3 reads CAGQGEAYNSPLHF. CDR3 in DNA: TGTGCCGGCCAGGGAGAGGCTTATAATTCACCCCTCCACTTT. The chain links TRBV7-9 to TRBJ1-6; D is possibly TRBD1 (5 bases). CDR1 is SEHNR, CDR2 FQNEAQ, per germline (reference sequence). The CDR3 spans 14 residues. The V and J ends lost 11 bases and 4 bases respectively, with 15 bases between them.